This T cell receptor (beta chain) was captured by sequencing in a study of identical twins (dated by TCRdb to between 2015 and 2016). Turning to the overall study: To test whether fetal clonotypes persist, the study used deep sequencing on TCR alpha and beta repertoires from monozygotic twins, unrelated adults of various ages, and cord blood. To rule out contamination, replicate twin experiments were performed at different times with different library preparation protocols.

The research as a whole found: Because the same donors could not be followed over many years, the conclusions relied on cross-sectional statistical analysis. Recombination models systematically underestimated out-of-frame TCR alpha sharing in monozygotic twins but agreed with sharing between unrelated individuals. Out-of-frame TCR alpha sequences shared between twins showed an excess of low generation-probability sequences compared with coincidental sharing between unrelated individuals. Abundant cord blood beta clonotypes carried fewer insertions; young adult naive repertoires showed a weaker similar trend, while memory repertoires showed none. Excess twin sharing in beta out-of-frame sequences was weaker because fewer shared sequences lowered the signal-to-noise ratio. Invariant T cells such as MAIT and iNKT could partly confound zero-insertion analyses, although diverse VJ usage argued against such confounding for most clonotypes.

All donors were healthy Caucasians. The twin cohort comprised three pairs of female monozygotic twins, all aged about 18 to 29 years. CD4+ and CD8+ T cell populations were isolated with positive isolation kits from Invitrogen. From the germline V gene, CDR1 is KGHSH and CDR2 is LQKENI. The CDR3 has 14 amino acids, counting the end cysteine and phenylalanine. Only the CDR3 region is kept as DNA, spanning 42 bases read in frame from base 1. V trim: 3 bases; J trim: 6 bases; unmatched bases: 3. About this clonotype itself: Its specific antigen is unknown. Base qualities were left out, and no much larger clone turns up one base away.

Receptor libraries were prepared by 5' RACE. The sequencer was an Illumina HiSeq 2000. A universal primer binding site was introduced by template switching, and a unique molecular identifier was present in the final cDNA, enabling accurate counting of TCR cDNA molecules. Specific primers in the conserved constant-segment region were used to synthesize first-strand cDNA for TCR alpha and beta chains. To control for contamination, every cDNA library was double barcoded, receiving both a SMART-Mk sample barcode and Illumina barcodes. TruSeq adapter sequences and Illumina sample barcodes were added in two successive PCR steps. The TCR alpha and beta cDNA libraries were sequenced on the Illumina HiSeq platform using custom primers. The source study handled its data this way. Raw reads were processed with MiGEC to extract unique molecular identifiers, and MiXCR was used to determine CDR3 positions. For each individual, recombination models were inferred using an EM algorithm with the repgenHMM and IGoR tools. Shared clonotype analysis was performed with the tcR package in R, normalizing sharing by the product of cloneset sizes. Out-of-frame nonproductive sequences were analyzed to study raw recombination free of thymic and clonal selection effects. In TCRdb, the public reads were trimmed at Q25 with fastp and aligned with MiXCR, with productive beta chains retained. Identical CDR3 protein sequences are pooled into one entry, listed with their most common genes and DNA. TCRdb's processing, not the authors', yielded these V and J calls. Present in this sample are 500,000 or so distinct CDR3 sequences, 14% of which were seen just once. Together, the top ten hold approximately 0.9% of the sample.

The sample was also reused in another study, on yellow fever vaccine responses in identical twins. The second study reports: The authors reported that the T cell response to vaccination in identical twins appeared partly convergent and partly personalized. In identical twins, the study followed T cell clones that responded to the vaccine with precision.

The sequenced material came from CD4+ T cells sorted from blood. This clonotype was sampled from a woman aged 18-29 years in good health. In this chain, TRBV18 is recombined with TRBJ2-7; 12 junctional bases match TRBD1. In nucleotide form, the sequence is TGTGCCAGCTCACCGGGACAGGGGGCGGGCGAGCAGTACTTC. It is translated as CASSPGQGAGEQYF.